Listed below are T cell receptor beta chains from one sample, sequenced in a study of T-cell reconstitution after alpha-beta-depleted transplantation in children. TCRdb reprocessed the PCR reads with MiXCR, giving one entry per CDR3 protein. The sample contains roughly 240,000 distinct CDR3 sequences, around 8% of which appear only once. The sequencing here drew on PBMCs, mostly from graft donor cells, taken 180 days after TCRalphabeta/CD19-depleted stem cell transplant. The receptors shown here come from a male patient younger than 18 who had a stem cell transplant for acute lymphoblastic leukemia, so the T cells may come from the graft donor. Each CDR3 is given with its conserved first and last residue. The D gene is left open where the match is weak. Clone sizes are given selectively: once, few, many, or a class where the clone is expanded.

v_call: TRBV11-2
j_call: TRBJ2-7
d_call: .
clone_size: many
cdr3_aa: CASSSNSYEQYF
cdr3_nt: TGTGCCAGCAGCTCAAACTCCTACGAGCAGTACTTC

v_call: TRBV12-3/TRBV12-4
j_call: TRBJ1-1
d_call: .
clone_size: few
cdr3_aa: CASSLPEHLEFF
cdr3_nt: TGTGCCAGCAGTTTACCCGAACATCTTGAGTTCTTT

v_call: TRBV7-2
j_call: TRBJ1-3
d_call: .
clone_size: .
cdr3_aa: CASSLEQGRNTIYF
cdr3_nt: TGTGCCAGCAGCTTAGAACAGGGCAGAAACACCATATATTTT

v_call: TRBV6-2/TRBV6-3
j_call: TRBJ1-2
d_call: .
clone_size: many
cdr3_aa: CASKKGIGGYTF
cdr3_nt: TGTGCCAGCAAGAAGGGGATCGGCGGCTACACCTTC

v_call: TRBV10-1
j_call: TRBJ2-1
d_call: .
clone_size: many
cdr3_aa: CASSGPNNEQFF
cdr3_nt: TGCGCCAGCAGTGGCCCTAACAATGAGCAGTTCTTC

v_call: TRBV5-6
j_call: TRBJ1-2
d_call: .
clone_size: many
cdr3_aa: CASSTRADPYYGYTF
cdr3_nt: TGTGCCAGCAGCACCCGGGCCGATCCTTACTATGGCTACACCTTC

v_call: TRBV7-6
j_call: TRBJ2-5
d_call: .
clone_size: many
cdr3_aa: CASSQGGGGAEETQYF
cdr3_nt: TGTGCCAGCAGCCAGGGCGGAGGGGGGGCTGAAGAGACCCAGTACTTC

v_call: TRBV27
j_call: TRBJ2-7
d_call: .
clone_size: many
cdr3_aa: CASSPPPRGPLDYEQYF
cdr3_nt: TGTGCCAGCAGCCCGCCGCCGCGGGGGCCCTTGGACTACGAGCAGTACTTC

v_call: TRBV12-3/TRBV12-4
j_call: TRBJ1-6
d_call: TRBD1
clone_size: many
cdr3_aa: CASSLGQYSPLHF
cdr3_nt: TGTGCCAGCAGCCTGGGACAGTATTCACCCCTCCACTTT

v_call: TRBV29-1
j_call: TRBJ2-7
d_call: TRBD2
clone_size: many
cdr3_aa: CSVETSGSYEQYF
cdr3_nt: TGCAGCGTTGAGACTAGCGGCTCCTACGAGCAGTACTTC